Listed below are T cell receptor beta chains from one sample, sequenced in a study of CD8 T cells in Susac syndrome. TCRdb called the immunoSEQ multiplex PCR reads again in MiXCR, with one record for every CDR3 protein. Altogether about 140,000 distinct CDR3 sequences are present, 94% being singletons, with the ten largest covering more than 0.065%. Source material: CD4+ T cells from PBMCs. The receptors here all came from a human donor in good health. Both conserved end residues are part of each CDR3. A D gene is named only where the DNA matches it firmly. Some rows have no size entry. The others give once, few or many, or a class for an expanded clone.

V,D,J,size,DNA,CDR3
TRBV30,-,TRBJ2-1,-,TGTGCCTGGAGTGTGGGCGGGACTCACAATGAGCAGTTCTTC,CAWSVGGTHNEQFF
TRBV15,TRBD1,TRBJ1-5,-,TGTGCCACCAGCAGAGGAAGGGTGGACCGGGACAGCCATCAGCCCCAGCATTTT,CATSRGRVDRDSHQPQHF
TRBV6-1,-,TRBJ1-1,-,TGTGCCAGCAGTGATTGGGTAACTGAAGCTTTCTTT,CASSDWVTEAFF
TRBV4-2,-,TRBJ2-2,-,TGTGCCAGCAGCCAAGAAGTTAGCGAGCCGACCGGGGAGCTGTTTTTT,CASSQEVSEPTGELFF
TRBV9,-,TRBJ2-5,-,TGTGCCAGCAGCGTAGGTCCGGCGGAGACCCAGTACTTC,CASSVGPAETQYF
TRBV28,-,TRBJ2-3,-,TGTGCCAGCACCCCGGGGACTAGCACAGATACGCAGTATTTT,CASTPGTSTDTQYF
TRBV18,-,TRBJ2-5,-,TGTGCCAGCTCGGAACAGGGATCCCAAGAGACCCAGTACTTC,CASSEQGSQETQYF
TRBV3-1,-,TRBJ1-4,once,TGTGCCAGCAGCCAGGGGACACTTCTGACTGAAAAACTGTTTTTT,CASSQGTLLTEKLFF
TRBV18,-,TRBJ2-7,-,TGTGCCAGCTCACCACCTGGTCCTGGGTCGGGCGAGCAGTACTTC,CASSPPGPGSGEQYF
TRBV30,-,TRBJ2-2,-,TGTGCCGGTGACGGGGCACATAGGGGATCGGGGAACACCGGGGAGCTGTTTTTT,CAGDGAHRGSGNTGELFF
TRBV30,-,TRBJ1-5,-,TGTGCCTGGGGACTGAGCAATCAGCCCCAGCATTTT,CAWGLSNQPQHF
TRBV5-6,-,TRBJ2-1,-,TGTGCCAGCAGCTTGGGATTCAAAGGTAGCTCCTACAATGAGCAGTTCTTC,CASSLGFKGSSYNEQFF
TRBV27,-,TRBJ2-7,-,TGTGCCAGCAGTTCCGCTCTCTTCGGGGGTTACGAGCAGTACTTC,CASSSALFGGYEQYF
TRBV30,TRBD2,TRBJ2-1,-,TGTGCCTGGAGTGGCAAGGGACTAGTGAGGGTCAATGAGCAGTTCTTC,CAWSGKGLVRVNEQFF
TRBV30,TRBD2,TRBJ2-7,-,TGTGCCTGGAGTGTGGGACTAGCGGGAGGCGAGCAGTACTTC,CAWSVGLAGGEQYF
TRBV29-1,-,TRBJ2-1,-,TGCAGCGTTACTCACCCGAGCAGCGCGGCGCAGTTCTTC,CSVTHPSSAAQFF